The clone carrying this T cell receptor beta chain has only a few counts. What it binds is unknown. V was clipped by 4 bases and J by 8 bases; unmatched bases: 6. The CDR3 runs to 13 residues. Germline loops: CDR1 SGHRS, CDR2 YFSETQ. This sample was taken from a study of vaccination and CD4 T cells after COVID-19. Overall study context: Convalescent donors totaled six males and four females, including two who were Hispanic. Cellular stimulation was performed using overlapping spike peptides derived from SARS-CoV-2, HCoV-NL63, HCoV-OC43 and HCoV-229E. Study-level findings and limits: The median count of SARS-CoV-2-reactive clonotypes rose from 21 to 38, not significantly.

The treatment was: roughly ten-day PBMC culture with coronavirus spike peptide pools or control peptides (ViraFEST assay). Negative selection separated CD4+ T cells from roughly 11-day cultures. Researchers used the Oncomine TCR Beta short-read assay to sequence DNA from cultured CD4+ T cells. TCRdb called the PCR reads again in MiXCR, with one record for every CDR3 protein. The data show roughly 24,000 distinct CDR3 sequences, 35% to 50% seen once. This clonotype was sampled from a human donor who had recovered from COVID-19. The chain has TRBV5-1 and TRBJ1-2; 9 bases are a match to TRBD1. The material sequenced was CD4+ T cells from blood, cultured in vitro. The CDR3 is CASSPRTGDGYTF. As DNA, the CDR3 is TGCGCCAGCAGCCCCAGGACAGGGGACGGCTACACCTTC.